Listed below are T cell receptor beta chains from one sample, sequenced in a study of cytomegalovirus exposure and HLA in healthy donors. This table comes from immunoSEQ multiplex PCR, and its TCRdb copy is limited to in-frame clones, with some not included. The sample carries about 120,000 clones, 77% recorded once. The material sequenced was PBMCs. These receptors were collected from a male donor in good health and CMV-seropositive. CDR3s include the opening cysteine and the closing phenylalanine or tryptophan. The order of the fields is D gene, clone size, CDR3 length, V gene, J gene, CDR3 DNA, CDR3 protein. The D gene is left open where the match is weak. Only part of the rows carry a size: once, few, many, or a class if the clone is expanded.

>-|-|15|TRBV9|TRBJ1-6
TGTGCCAGCAGCCCCCGACAGGTTCTTGATTCACCCCTCCACTTT
CASSPRQVLDSPLHF
>-|-|14|TRBV6-6|TRBJ1-2
TGTGCCAGCGAACTGGCAGGGGTAAACTATGGCTACACCTTC
CASELAGVNYGYTF
>TRBD1|-|14|TRBV2|TRBJ2-3
TGTGCCAGCAGTAGGGACAGGGGCACAGATACGCAGTATTTT
CASSRDRGTDTQYF
>TRBD1|-|15|TRBV4-1|TRBJ1-5
TGCGCCAGCACCCCCCGGGACAGGGGAGGTCAGCCCCAGCATTTT
CASTPRDRGGQPQHF
>TRBD1|-|14|TRBV7-8|TRBJ1-2
TGTGCCAGCAGCAGGACCGACAGGGGGATAGGCTACACCTTC
CASSRTDRGIGYTF
>TRBD2|few|17|TRBV5-4|TRBJ2-1
TGTGCCAGCAGTTCAAATCCGGGACTAGTAAGAGGGGGTGAGCAGTTCTTC
CASSSNPGLVRGGEQFF
>TRBD2|-|15|TRBV28|TRBJ2-7
TGTGCCAGCAGTTTAACTAGCGGACTGTACTACGAGCAGTACTTC
CASSLTSGLYYEQYF
>TRBD1|-|15|TRBV6-5|TRBJ1-1
TGTGCCAGCAGTAAAAGACAGGGCTGGGGCACTGAAGCTTTCTTT
CASSKRQGWGTEAFF
>-|-|15|TRBV6-5|TRBJ2-1
TGTGCCAGCAGTTACTCGTATTCAGGGTACAATGAGCAGTTCTTC
CASSYSYSGYNEQFF
>TRBD1|-|13|TRBV5-1|TRBJ1-2
TGCGCCAGCAGCCCGGGACAGACCTATGGCTACACCTTC
CASSPGQTYGYTF
>TRBD2|few|22|TRBV13|TRBJ2-3
TGTGCCAGCAGCTCACGGGACGCAGGAAGACTAGCGGGAGCCCCTAGCACAGATACGCAGTATTTT
CASSSRDAGRLAGAPSTDTQYF
>-|-|17|TRBV11-2|TRBJ1-3
TGTGCCAGCAGCTTAGTTAGGGGGTATAGCTCTGGAAACACCATATATTTT
CASSLVRGYSSGNTIYF
>-|-|14|TRBV7-6|TRBJ2-1
TGTGCCAGCAGCTTTAGGTTCTCTGGAGGTGAGCAGTTCTTC
CASSFRFSGGEQFF
>-|-|14|TRBV19|TRBJ1-2
TGTGCCACATCACAGGGCGCCCCAATCTATGGCTACACCTTC
CATSQGAPIYGYTF
>-|-|15|TRBV19|TRBJ1-2
TGTGCCAGTAGTCGCCCCACCGCGGGTGAGAGTGGCTACACCTTC
CASSRPTAGESGYTF
>-|once|15|TRBV7-2|TRBJ2-1
TGTGCCAGCAGTCCCCGAGTGCAAATCTACAATGAGCAGTTCTTC
CASSPRVQIYNEQFF
>-|-|14|TRBV6-1|TRBJ2-1
TGTGCCAGCAGTGAGCAACGGGAGTGGAATGAGCAGTTCTTC
CASSEQREWNEQFF
>TRBD1|-|15|TRBV5-1|TRBJ2-7
TGCGCCAGCAGGCAAGGACAGGGGGCGAGGAACGAGCAGTACTTC
CASRQGQGARNEQYF
>TRBD1|-|14|TRBV28|TRBJ1-1
TGTGCCAGCAGATCTGACAGGGTTAACACTGAAGCTTTCTTT
CASRSDRVNTEAFF
>-|few|15|TRBV19|TRBJ1-2
TGTGCCAGTAGTTTTCAGGGGCGCGCTAACTATGGCTACACCTTC
CASSFQGRANYGYTF
>TRBD1|-|15|TRBV6-5|TRBJ2-5
TGTGCCAGCGGCGGGACAGGGGAATCCCAAGAGACCCAGTACTTC
CASGGTGESQETQYF
>-|-|15|TRBV28|TRBJ1-5
TGTGCCAGCACCGAAACGGGGGGCTGGAATCAGCCCCAGCATTTT
CASTETGGWNQPQHF
>-|-|14|TRBV7-9|TRBJ2-7
TGTGCCAGCAGCCCAGGGACTTTCACCTACGAGCAGTACTTC
CASSPGTFTYEQYF
>-|-|14|TRBV10-3|TRBJ1-5
TGTGCCATCAGTTCCGACAGCTACAATCAGCCCCAGCATTTT
CAISSDSYNQPQHF
>-|once|13|TRBV6-1|TRBJ1-1
TGTGCCAGCAGTGAAGCGCAGGGCACTGAAGCTTTCTTT
CASSEAQGTEAFF
>-|-|17|TRBV4-1|TRBJ1-4
TGCGCCAGCAGCCAAGTTCCTACCCAGGGCCCTAATGAAAAACTGTTTTTT
CASSQVPTQGPNEKLFF
>TRBD2|-|15|TRBV7-2|TRBJ2-1
TGTGCCAGCAGCTTAGGGCTAGCGGGGGTTTATGAGCAGTTCTTC
CASSLGLAGVYEQFF
>-|-|13|TRBV6-1|TRBJ2-7
TGTGCCAGCAACCACGGCGGGCCCTACGAGCAGTACTTC
CASNHGGPYEQYF
>-|once|15|TRBV18|TRBJ1-3
TGTGCCAGCTCACCACTTTCGGGCTCTGGAAACACCATATATTTT
CASSPLSGSGNTIYF
>TRBD2|-|17|TRBV5-1|TRBJ2-2
TGCGCCAGCAGGAGACTAGCGGGGGCCACGAACACCGGGGAGCTGTTTTTT
CASRRLAGATNTGELFF
>TRBD2|-|16|TRBV7-9|TRBJ2-1
TGTGCCAGCAGCTTATGGTTAGCGGGTTCCTACAATGAGCAGTTCTTC
CASSLWLAGSYNEQFF
>-|-|14|TRBV5-1|TRBJ1-1
TGCGCCAGCAGCTTGGAGGGGGGGAAAACTGAAGCTTTCTTT
CASSLEGGKTEAFF
>TRBD1|-|13|TRBV5-4|TRBJ1-2
TGTGCCAGCAGTCGTGGACAGGGTGAAGGCTACACCTTC
CASSRGQGEGYTF
>-|once|11|TRBV18|TRBJ2-4
TGTGCCAGCGGAACTTCGACTGTTCAGTACTTC
CASGTSTVQYF
>-|few|15|TRBV6-1|TRBJ2-5
TGTGCCAGCAGGCCCCTCCGGGACTGGAAAGAGACCCAGTACTTC
CASRPLRDWKETQYF
>-|-|15|TRBV27|TRBJ2-2
TGTGCCAGCAGTCGGACGAGGGCGAACACCGGGGAGCTGTTTTTT
CASSRTRANTGELFF
>-|few|13|TRBV5-8|TRBJ2-7
TGTGCCAGCAGCCTTAGAATGAGGGACGAGCAGTACTTC
CASSLRMRDEQYF
>-|few|11|TRBV20-1|TRBJ1-6
TGCAGTGCTAGCAGTAATTCACCCCTCCACTTT
CSASSNSPLHF
>TRBD1|-|17|TRBV7-6|TRBJ2-2
TGTGCCAGCAGCACCTACAGGGGCCGCACGAACACCGGGGAGCTGTTTTTT
CASSTYRGRTNTGELFF
>-|few|16|TRBV28|TRBJ2-7
TGTGCCAGCAGTTCGACCAACAGTTGGGGCAATTACGAGCAGTACTTC
CASSSTNSWGNYEQYF
>-|-|16|TRBV18|TRBJ2-2
TGTGCCAGCTCAGGCGCGGGACAGTCGAACACCGGGGAGCTGTTTTTT
CASSGAGQSNTGELFF
>-|-|15|TRBV6-4|TRBJ2-1
TGTGCCAGCAGTGACTCCGTGCGGGGGCCCCGTGAGCAGTTCTTC
CASSDSVRGPREQFF
>-|few|14|TRBV29-1|TRBJ1-2
TGCAGCGTAAGCGAGGAGGAGGGAATCTATGGCTACACCTTC
CSVSEEEGIYGYTF
>-|-|14|TRBV2|TRBJ2-7
TGTGCCAGCATCGGGTGGGTTAGCTCCTACGAGCAGTACTTC
CASIGWVSSYEQYF
>TRBD2|-|21|TRBV27|TRBJ2-7
TGTGCCAGCAGTTTAGGCCAGGTCGGACTAGCGGACTTACCCCCTGCCTACGAGCAGTACTTC
CASSLGQVGLADLPPAYEQYF
>-|-|16|TRBV21-1|TRBJ2-2
TGTGCCAGCAGCAAACGCTGTGACTATTCTTACGGGGAGCTGTTTTTT
CASSKRCDYSYGELFF